This is a list of T cell receptor beta chains from one sample in a study of T cell changes during pregnancy in multiple sclerosis. Sequencing was performed with immunoSEQ multiplex PCR; in TCRdb, only in-frame clones are kept and a portion is missing. The sample holds fewer than 95,000 clones, approximately 92% seen once. Sample: peripheral blood, taken in the first trimester of pregnancy. The receptors come from a female donor with multiple sclerosis, enrolled in a pregnancy study. CDR3s include the opening cysteine and the closing phenylalanine or tryptophan. Fields, in order: clone size, D gene, J gene, V gene, CDR3 DNA, CDR3 protein. A D gene is named only where the DNA matches it firmly. Part of the rows lack a size; the others show once, few, many or a class for expanded clones.

abundance: .; d_gene: TRBD2; j_gene: TRBJ2-3; v_gene: TRBV6-1; CDR3nt: TGTGCCAGCAGTGAAGGGACTAGCGCAGATACGCAGTATTTT; CDR3aa: CASSEGTSADTQYF
abundance: once; d_gene: TRBD1; j_gene: TRBJ2-2; v_gene: TRBV29-1; CDR3nt: TGCAGCGTTGGGACAGGGGATACCGGGGAGCTGTTTTTT; CDR3aa: CSVGTGDTGELFF
abundance: .; d_gene: TRBD1; j_gene: TRBJ1-2; v_gene: TRBV2; CDR3nt: TGTGCCAGCACACAGGGGATCTTTCGCTATGGCTACACCTTC; CDR3aa: CASTQGIFRYGYTF
abundance: .; d_gene: .; j_gene: TRBJ2-3; v_gene: TRBV19; CDR3nt: TGTGCCAGTAAAAACAGGTCCTCTAGCACAGATACGCAGTATTTT; CDR3aa: CASKNRSSSTDTQYF
abundance: once; d_gene: TRBD1; j_gene: TRBJ2-7; v_gene: TRBV5-8; CDR3nt: TGTGCCAGCAGCTTGGGACAGGGGTCCTCCTACGAGCAGTACTTC; CDR3aa: CASSLGQGSSYEQYF
abundance: .; d_gene: TRBD2; j_gene: TRBJ2-3; v_gene: TRBV19; CDR3nt: TGTGCCAGTAGTATCGGGACTAGCGGGGGTAACACAGATACGCAGTATTTT; CDR3aa: CASSIGTSGGNTDTQYF
abundance: .; d_gene: .; j_gene: TRBJ1-4; v_gene: TRBV5-1; CDR3nt: TGCGCCAGCAGCCTCCGACCCCCAGGGGACGTTGGTGAAAAACTGTTTTTT; CDR3aa: CASSLRPPGDVGEKLFF
abundance: .; d_gene: .; j_gene: TRBJ2-2; v_gene: TRBV7-9; CDR3nt: TGTGCCAGCAGCTTTATACAGGCGAACACCGGGGAGCTGTTTTTT; CDR3aa: CASSFIQANTGELFF
abundance: .; d_gene: .; j_gene: TRBJ2-3; v_gene: TRBV5-4; CDR3nt: TGTGCCAGCAGCTCCCCCCAAGGGGGGGAAGGCACAGATACGCAGTATTTT; CDR3aa: CASSSPQGGEGTDTQYF
abundance: .; d_gene: TRBD1; j_gene: TRBJ1-1; v_gene: TRBV27; CDR3nt: TGTGCCAGCAGTTTATATCTAGGTAGGGGGCGCGACACTGAAGCTTTCTTT; CDR3aa: CASSLYLGRGRDTEAFF
abundance: .; d_gene: .; j_gene: TRBJ1-6; v_gene: TRBV7-3; CDR3nt: TGTGCCAGCAGCAAGGACACTTATAATTCACCCCTCCACTTT; CDR3aa: CASSKDTYNSPLHF
abundance: .; d_gene: .; j_gene: TRBJ2-5; v_gene: TRBV7-6; CDR3nt: TGTGCCAGCAGCTCCGTAAGATCAACCAGGGGCGCATCGTCAGGAGAGACCCAGTACTTC; CDR3aa: CASSSVRSTRGASSGETQYF
abundance: .; d_gene: TRBD2; j_gene: TRBJ2-7; v_gene: TRBV27; CDR3nt: TGTGCCAGCAGTTCGCGGACTAGCGGGGTGATCTACGAGCAGTACTTC; CDR3aa: CASSSRTSGVIYEQYF
abundance: .; d_gene: .; j_gene: TRBJ1-3; v_gene: TRBV16; CDR3nt: TGTGCCAGCAGCACCCTCACGGTTTTTGGAAACACCATATATTTT; CDR3aa: CASSTLTVFGNTIYF
abundance: .; d_gene: .; j_gene: TRBJ1-1; v_gene: TRBV10-3; CDR3nt: TGTGCCATCAGTGATCCCAGGGCCCACACTGAAGCTTTCTTT; CDR3aa: CAISDPRAHTEAFF
abundance: .; d_gene: TRBD1; j_gene: TRBJ2-4; v_gene: TRBV15; CDR3nt: TGTGCCACCAGCATTCCGACAGGGGCGAGAGACATTCAGTACTTC; CDR3aa: CATSIPTGARDIQYF
abundance: .; d_gene: TRBD2; j_gene: TRBJ2-3; v_gene: TRBV5-4; CDR3nt: TGTGCCAGCAGCTTGGGGCTAGCGGGGGACGATACGCAGTATTTT; CDR3aa: CASSLGLAGDDTQYF